The clone carrying this TCR beta chain was seen ten or more times. The data derive from a study of T-cell reconstitution after alpha-beta-depleted transplantation in children. It was with unique molecular identifiers that the TCRbeta library was prepared. Each CDR3 protein is one row after TCRdb ran MiXCR on the PCR reads. The sample shows a few hundred thousand distinct CDR3 sequences, approximately 9.9% of them seen only once. This CDR3 is built from 13 residues. CDR1 and CDR2 from the germline V gene are MNHNS and SASEGT. Trimming pared 5 bases from V and 7 bases from J, leaving 14 bases between. This sequence joins TRBV6-1 and TRBJ1-2, with D possibly matching TRBD1 (5 bases). This specimen consisted of PBMCs from the stem cell graft donor, obtained from the stem cell graft. The receptor's source is a human donor who donated a stem cell graft to a child with SCID. CDR3 DNA sequence: TGTGCCAGCAGTAGGGGAGTCGTAGGTGGCTACACCTTC. Translated: CASSRGVVGGYTF.